This paragraph reports one TCR beta chain. The source of the sample is a study of blood T cell repertoires in COVID-19. V gave up 9 bases and J gave up 3 bases; unmatched junction bases: 4. Germline CDR1 reads MGHDK; CDR2 reads SYGVNS. This CDR3 spans 13 amino acids. The repertoire was sequenced with immunoSEQ multiplex PCR; TCRdb's copy has only in-frame clones and lacks some. The top ten clones hold less than 3.5% of a sample with about 370,000 clones, roughly nine tenths of them seen once. The sample comprised peripheral blood. J is TRBJ2-7 and V is TRBV25-1, with 11 positions matching TRBD1. The sequence was obtained from a woman aged 25 to 39 with COVID-19, enrolled during active disease. CDR3 bases: TGTGCCAGTGGACAGGGGGCATACTACGAGCAGTACTTC. It encodes CASGQGAYYEQYF.